Following are 32 T cell receptor beta chains from one sample sequenced in a study of identical twins. TCRdb re-derived calls from the 5' RACE reads in MiXCR, one entry per CDR3 protein. The sample holds about 690,000 distinct CDR3 sequences, 20% to 25% seen once. These data were likewise used in another study, on T cells expressing NK-cell markers.

Sequenced sample: PBMCs. All receptors come from a woman aged 18-30 years in good health.

This clonotype showed up just a few times. The chain recombines TRBV20-1 with TRBJ2-1; D may be TRBD2 (5 bases). V was cut by 0 bases and J by 8 bases, with 20 bases left in between. CDR1 is DFQATT, CDR2 SNEGSKA, per germline (reference sequence). The CDR3 runs to 16 residues. The CDR3 DNA reads TGCAGTGCTAGAGATCCCCTAGCAGCAATGAGCGATGAGCAGTTCTTC. Translating gives CSARDPLAAMSDEQFF.

This clonotype was seen at least ten times. The genes are TRBV5-1 and TRBJ2-3, with D perhaps TRBD2 (6 bases). CDR3 length: 14 residues. V dropped 2 bases and J dropped 1 base, with 8 bases sitting between them. The germline V gene has CDR1 SGHRS and CDR2 YFSETQ. This CDR3 reads CASSFREGTDTQYF. CDR3 nucleotides: TGCGCCAGCAGCTTTAGGGAGGGCACAGATACGCAGTATTTT.

The CDR3 reads CASQGYDNEQFF. The CDR3 region has the DNA TGCGCCAGCCAGGGGTACGACAATGAGCAGTTCTTC. The V call is TRBV10-2, the J call TRBJ2-1, with D maybe TRBD1 (6 bases). This CDR3 comprises 12 residues. CDR1 and CDR2 from the germline V gene are WSHSY and SAAADI. The germline V and J ends were trimmed by 8 bases and 5 bases, with 10 bases remaining between them.

This clonotype was counted only a few times. This chain connects TRBV4-3 to TRBJ1-5; TRBD1 agrees at 7 bases. The germline V gene encodes CDR1 LGHNA and CDR2 YSLEER. Trimming cost V 4 bases and J 7 bases; bases outside gene matches: 4. This CDR3 has 13 amino acids. In nucleotides, the CDR3 is TGCGCCAGCAGCCTAGACAGGGCACAGCCCCAGCATTTT. Its translation: CASSLDRAQPQHF.

This clonotype was detected ten times or more. The chain joins TRBV9 to TRBJ2-7; 9 nucleotides line up with TRBD1. Germline assignment: CDR1 SGDLS and CDR2 YYNGEE. Germline trimming cut 3 bases from V and 3 bases from J; bases unmatched to any gene: 1. The length of the CDR3 is 13 residues. The CDR3: CASSATGGYEQYF. In DNA form, the CDR3 reads TGTGCCAGCAGCGCGACAGGGGGCTACGAGCAGTACTTC.

This sequence joins TRBV5-6 and TRBJ2-7; D might be TRBD2 (5 bases). The CDR3 covers 17 residues. Germline CDR1 is SGHDT and CDR2 is YYEEEE. Trimming pared 3 bases from V and 0 bases from J, leaving 19 bases between. In DNA, the CDR3 is TGTGCCAGCAGCTCCCCTAGAGGTTATACTAGCTCCTACGAGCAGTACTTC. Its translation is CASSSPRGYTSSYEQYF.

This clonotype turned up a few times. The CDR3 loop reads CASVLGRDLHYSNQPQHF. In nucleotides, the CDR3 is TGTGCCAGCGTCCTGGGGCGGGACCTCCACTATAGCAATCAGCCCCAGCATTTT. The chain links TRBV2 to TRBJ1-5, with D tentatively TRBD1 (5 bases). Per germline, CDR1 SNHLY and CDR2 FYNNEI. The CDR3 contains 18 residues. V was shortened by 8 bases and J by 0 bases, with 23 bases between the two germline ends.

The rearrangement uses TRBV6-5 and TRBJ2-3; a possible D gene is TRBD2 (6 bases). This CDR3 has 13 amino acids. Trimming shortened V by 6 bases and J by 6 bases, and 13 bases separated the two germline ends. The germline V gene has CDR1 MNHEY and CDR2 SVGAGI. The CDR3 sequence: CASSYPLADTQYF. CDR3 coding DNA: TGTGCCAGCAGCTACCCTCTAGCGGATACGCAGTATTTT.

V and J are TRBV14 and TRBJ2-1; D is unclear. CDR3 length equals 16 residues. In germline, CDR1 is SGHDN, CDR2 FVKESK. V was shortened by 4 bases and J by 4 bases, with 17 bases between the two germline ends. CDR3 nucleotides: TGTGCCAGCAGCCGGAACGTCGGTGGTTTATACAATGAGCAGTTCTTC. Translated: CASSRNVGGLYNEQFF.

The gene calls are TRBV12-3 or TRBV12-4 and TRBJ2-7, with 8 nucleotides matching TRBD1. The V and J ends lost 6 bases and 2 bases, in that order; junction bases with no gene match: 6. The CDR3 is 14 amino acids. The CDR3 loop is CASRARTGPYEQYF. The CDR3 coding sequence is TGTGCCAGCAGGGCCCGGACAGGGCCCTACGAGCAGTACTTC.

This sequence joins TRBV3-1 and TRBJ2-7, with 9 nucleotides matching TRBD1. CDR3 length equals 14 residues. Germline-derived CDR1 and CDR2 are LGHDT and YNNKEL (reference sequence). The V and J ends lost 2 bases and 6 bases, in that order; junction bases with no gene match: 5. For the CDR3, the DNA is TGTGCCAGCAGCCAACCCGGGACAGGGACCGAGCAGTACTTC. It translates to CASSQPGTGTEQYF.

J is TRBJ1-5 and V is TRBV11-2; D not certain. The germline CDR1 and CDR2 sequences are SGHAT and FQNNGV. V dropped 5 bases and J dropped 7 bases, with 12 bases sitting between them. The CDR3 covers 13 residues. This CDR3 reads CASSGRAGQPQHF. CDR3 in DNA: TGTGCCAGCAGCGGAAGAGCGGGACAGCCCCAGCATTTT.

The sample holds many counts of this clonotype. The rearrangement uses TRBV20-1 and TRBJ1-2, with TRBD1 identical over 9 bases. Germline loops: CDR1 DFQATT, CDR2 SNEGSKA (reference sequence). With 2 bases clipped from V and 7 bases from J, the junction kept 5 bases outside the gene matches. The CDR3 is made up of 13 amino acids. The CDR3 DNA reads TGCAGTGCTAGAAAGGGGACAGGGAGTGGCTACACCTTC. Translated: CSARKGTGSGYTF.

V is TRBV12-3 or TRBV12-4 and J is TRBJ2-2, with D unclear. The CDR3 loop spans 14 amino acids. V was pared by 11 bases and J by 3 bases, with 16 bases between. CDR3 coding DNA: TGTGCCGTCGATAAATCTAAGGACACCGGGGAGCTGTTTTTT. Translating gives CAVDKSKDTGELFF.

This rearrangement joins TRBV10-3 to TRBJ1-4, with D hard to call. Trimming took 6 bases from V and 0 from J, leaving 5 bases between them. Germline lookup yields CDR1 ENHRY and CDR2 SYGVKD. This CDR3 is 13 amino acids long. CDR3 residues: CAISFATNEKLFF. CDR3 sequence (DNA): TGTGCCATCAGCTTTGCAACTAATGAAAAACTGTTTTTT.

The chain has TRBV4-3 and TRBJ2-3, with 9 bases aligning to TRBD2. This CDR3 region has 16 residues. Unmatched junction bases numbered 5, after V lost 0 bases and J lost 4 bases. Germline values: CDR1 LGHNA, CDR2 YSLEER. The CDR3 reads CASSQDLAGDPDTQYF. The DNA for the CDR3 is TGCGCCAGCAGCCAAGATTTAGCGGGAGACCCAGATACGCAGTATTTT.

The gene calls are TRBV5-1 and TRBJ2-1; no reliable D call. Trimming pared 4 bases from V and 0 bases from J, leaving 14 bases between. CDR1 and CDR2 (germline): SGHRS, YFSETQ. This CDR3 comprises 16 residues. The CDR3 sequence: CASSQLGGVSYNEQFF. In nucleotides, the CDR3 is TGCGCCAGCAGCCAATTAGGCGGAGTCTCCTACAATGAGCAGTTCTTC.

V and J are TRBV7-8 and TRBJ2-7, with 7 positions matching TRBD1. Trimming cost V 3 bases and J 0 bases; bases outside gene matches: 5. Per the germline V gene, CDR1 is SGHVS and CDR2 is FQNEAQ. This CDR3 contains 15 residues. This CDR3 reads CASSFRTGSSYEQYF. The CDR3 DNA reads as TGTGCCAGCAGCTTCCGGACAGGTAGCTCCTACGAGCAGTACTTC.

This sequence joins TRBV20-1 and TRBJ1-6; 7 bases match TRBD1. Germline trimming cut 7 bases from V and 4 bases from J; bases unmatched to any gene: 10. Germline-derived CDR1 and CDR2 are DFQATT and SNEGSKA (reference sequence). The CDR3 runs to 15 residues. The CDR3 nucleotides are TGCAGTGTTCAGAGTCCGGGACAGTATAATTCACCCCTCCACTTT. It translates to CSVQSPGQYNSPLHF.

Concerning this clonotype itself: Relative to the germline gene, one junction end is altered; a read error may explain this. The chain employs TRBV5-6 and TRBJ2-7; D uncertain. From germline, CDR1 is SGHDT and CDR2 YYEEEE. The CDR3 totals 15 residues. The CDR3 here is CAISSGLLSSYEQYF. The CDR3 DNA follows: TGTGCCATCAGCTCCGGGCTCCTCAGCTCCTACGAGCAGTACTTC.

J is TRBJ1-2 and V is TRBV7-2, with 8 bases matching TRBD1. The V gene end was trimmed by 5 bases and the J gene end by 6 bases; junction bases not matched to a gene: 14. The CDR3 is made up of 16 amino acids. CDR1 and CDR2 from the germline V gene are SGHTA and FQGNSA. CDR3 DNA: TGTGCCAGCAGCGAGTTACCGGGACAGGCCTTCAATGGCTACACCTTC. This sequence encodes CASSELPGQAFNGYTF.

The table lists this clonotype with a few counts. The chain combines TRBV20-1 with TRBJ2-3, with 13 positions matching TRBD2. In germline, CDR1 is DFQATT, CDR2 SNEGSKA (reference sequence). The ends lost 1 base at V and 3 bases at J; junction bases unmatched: 4. CDR3 length: 16 residues. CDR3 residues: CSARVGLAGVTDTQYF. DNA of the CDR3: TGCAGTGCTAGAGTTGGACTAGCGGGGGTGACAGATACGCAGTATTTT.

This chain connects TRBV12-3 or TRBV12-4 to TRBJ2-1; D gene unclear. The CDR3 has 13 residues. V was shortened by 2 bases and J by 7 bases, with 9 bases between the two germline ends. As DNA, the CDR3 is TGTGCCAGCAGTTTAATCGGAGAGAATGAGCAGTTCTTC. It is translated as CASSLIGENEQFF.

The chain has TRBV6-5 and TRBJ2-7; perhaps TRBD2 as D (6 bases). From germline, CDR1 is MNHEY and CDR2 SVGAGI. V lost 2 bases to trimming and J lost 4 bases, with 12 bases between them. The CDR3 has 14 residues. CDR3 nucleotides: TGTGCCAGCAGTTACGCGGGACCGCTTTACGAGCAGTACTTC. Translated: CASSYAGPLYEQYF.

The CDR3 here is CAISSTDEQFF. The CDR3 DNA sequence: TGTGCCATCAGTTCAACCGATGAGCAGTTCTTC. This sequence joins TRBV10-3 and TRBJ2-1, with unresolved D. The germline V gene encodes CDR1 ENHRY and CDR2 SYGVKD. Trimming stripped 5 bases from V and 8 bases from J, with 7 bases between. The CDR3 runs 11 residues.

The V call is TRBV5-1, the J call TRBJ1-2, with D perhaps matching TRBD1 (5 bases). V was trimmed by 4 bases and J by 11 bases, leaving 21 bases between them. Germline-derived CDR1 and CDR2 are SGHRS and YFSETQ. The CDR3 spans 14 residues. This CDR3 is CASSIAGTAEEYTF. In DNA form, the CDR3 reads TGCGCCAGCAGCATTGCCGGGACGGCCGAGGAATACACCTTC.

This clonotype came up a few times. The V and J genes are TRBV20-1 and TRBJ2-3; TRBD2 matches at 12 bases. The CDR3 totals 16 residues. Germline lookup yields CDR1 DFQATT and CDR2 SNEGSKA (reference sequence). The J segment lost 2 bases and the V segment lost 6 bases, leaving 9 bases of the junction unmatched. CDR3 residues: CSATGLAGSVTDTQYF. CDR3 nucleotide sequence: TGCAGTGCAACCGGACTAGCGGGGAGTGTCACAGATACGCAGTATTTT.

This clonotype showed up just a few times. This chain joins TRBV4-3 and TRBJ2-7; 7 positions agree with TRBD2. From germline, CDR1 is LGHNA and CDR2 YSLEER. The CDR3 extends over 15 amino acids. J gave up 3 bases and V 1 base, and 6 bases lay outside the gene matches. CDR3 sequence (DNA): TGCGCCAGCAGCCAAGGACAGCGGGGACTCTACGAGCAGTACTTC. Translated, it gives CASSQGQRGLYEQYF.

This clonotype has more than one count but fewer than ten. The chain combines TRBV10-3 with TRBJ2-7; tentatively, D is TRBD1 (6 bases). Germline V lookup: CDR1 ENHRY, CDR2 SYGVKD. This CDR3 is 12 amino acids long. V lost 4 bases and J 6 bases, leaving 10 bases between the germline ends. The CDR3 loop reads CAISVEGVEQYF. In nucleotides, the CDR3 is TGTGCCATCAGTGTAGAGGGGGTCGAGCAGTACTTC.

This clonotype has ten or more counts. This chain links TRBV4-1 with TRBJ1-1, with D perhaps matching TRBD1 (5 bases). This CDR3 contains 13 residues. Germline V lookup: CDR1 MGHRA, CDR2 YSYEKL. The germline V and J ends were trimmed by 0 bases and 5 bases, with 7 bases remaining between them. In DNA form, the CDR3 reads TGCGCCAGCAGCCAAGAAAGGGGTACTGAAGCTTTCTTT. It specifies CASSQERGTEAFF.

This clonotype appeared many times. This chain connects TRBV6-5 to TRBJ2-6, with D perhaps given as TRBD1 or TRBD2 (5 bases each). CDR1 and CDR2 from the germline V gene are MNHEY and SVGAGI. The CDR3 length is 17 residues. V lost 0 bases and J 2 bases, leaving 11 bases between the germline ends. For the CDR3, the DNA is TGTGCCAGCAGTTACTCGACGTTGGGACCTGGGGCCAACGTCCTGACTTTC. Translating it yields CASSYSTLGPGANVLTF.

This chain uses TRBV30 with TRBJ1-2; D might be TRBD1 (6 bases). Germline assignment: CDR1 GTSNPN and CDR2 SVGIG (reference sequence). The length of the CDR3 is 14 residues. V was trimmed by 3 bases and J by 7 bases, leaving 18 bases between them. The CDR3 sequence: CAWRSSNRVGGYTF. The CDR3 nucleotides read TGTGCCTGGAGATCATCGAACAGGGTGGGTGGCTACACCTTC. The whole variable domain, filled in from reference TRBV30 and TRBJ1-2, reads SQTIHQWPATLVQPVGSPLSLECTVEGTSNPNLYWYRQAAGRGLQLLFYSVGIGQISSEVPQNLSASRPQDRQFILSSKKLLLSDSGFYLCAWRSSNRVGGYTFGSGTRLTVV.